The 32 T cell receptor beta chains presented below share a single source sample, sequenced in a study of blood T cell repertoires in COVID-19. Clones were sequenced by immunoSEQ multiplex PCR, and TCRdb holds only the in-frame ones, with some missing. The sample lists approximately 70,000 clones, roughly 70% occurring once. The sample was PBMCs or T cells enriched from blood (not recorded which). These receptors came from a woman aged 60 to 75 who had been exposed to COVID-19.

The chain uses TRBV7-6 and TRBJ2-3; 7 nucleotides match TRBD2. CDR1 is SGHVS, CDR2 FNYEAQ, per germline. Trimming took 2 bases from V and 0 from J; bases not matched to a gene: 8. The CDR3 loop spans 17 amino acids. DNA for the CDR3: TGTGCCAGCAGCTTAAACCCCAGCGGGACGAGCACAGATACGCAGTATTTT. Translating it yields CASSLNPSGTSTDTQYF.

This clone has just a few counts. The V and J genes are TRBV28 and TRBJ1-4; D is possibly TRBD1 (5 bases). The CDR3 runs to 16 residues. With 7 bases removed from V and 1 base from J, the gap between germline ends came to 16 bases. Germline V gene sequence: CDR1 MDHEN, CDR2 SYDVKM. In nucleotides, the CDR3 is TGTGCCAGCATCCCGAAGGGGTACCGAACTAATGAAAAACTGTTTTTT. This sequence encodes CASIPKGYRTNEKLFF. Variable domain in full (rest from reference TRBV28 and TRBJ1-4): DVKVTQSSRYLVKRTGEKVFLECVQDMDHENMFWYRQDPGLGLRLIYFSYDVKMKEKGDIPEGYSVSREKKERFSLILESASTNQTSMYLCASIPKGYRTNEKLFFGSGTQLSVL.

The rearrangement joins TRBV4-3 to TRBJ1-1; D may be TRBD1 (6 bases). Germline CDR1 is LGHNA and CDR2 is YSLEER. The CDR3 contains 16 residues. The V end was cut by 1 base, the J end by 1 base, with 13 bases between. CDR3 sequence: CASSQGRGGRNTEAFF. DNA of the CDR3: TGCGCCAGCAGCCAAGGGAGGGGGGGGAGGAACACTGAAGCTTTCTTT.

V and J are TRBV19 and TRBJ1-5; 7 bases line up with TRBD1. The CDR3 extends over 14 amino acids. The germline V gene has CDR1 LNHDA and CDR2 SQIVND (reference sequence). V was pared by 0 bases and J by 9 bases, with 5 bases of the junction left unmatched. The chain's CDR3 is CASSIEGRGRPQHF. For the CDR3, the DNA is TGTGCCAGTAGTATAGAGGGCAGGGGGAGGCCCCAGCATTTT. Supplemented by reference TRBV19 and TRBJ1-5, the full variable domain reads DGGITQSPKYLFRKEGQNVTLSCEQNLNHDAMYWYRQDPGQGLRLIYYSQIVNDFQKGDIAEGYSVSREKKESFPLTVTSAQKNPTAFYLCASSIEGRGRPQHFGDGTRLSIL.

This clone was counted once. The rearrangement joins TRBV30 to TRBJ2-5; 12 positions match TRBD1. Germline V lookup: CDR1 GTSNPN, CDR2 SVGIG (reference sequence). Trimming removed 2 bases from V and 13 bases from J; junction bases left unmatched: 17. This CDR3 spans 16 amino acids. Written as DNA, the CDR3 is TGTGCCTGGAGTCCCCCGGGACAGGGGGCGCTTCTGGCCCCGTACTTC. This codes for CAWSPPGQGALLAPYF.

The CDR3, as DNA: TGTGCCAGCAGCCCGGCGACAGGGTCCGAGCAGTACTTC. Its translation is CASSPATGSEQYF. The chain combines TRBV11-1 with TRBJ2-7; 7 bases match TRBD1. V was pared by 5 bases and J by 6 bases, with 7 bases of the junction left unmatched. CDR3 length: 13 amino acids. Per germline, CDR1 SGHAT and CDR2 FQDESV (reference sequence). The whole variable domain, remainder taken from reference TRBV11-1 and TRBJ2-7, is EAEVAQSPRYKITEKSQAVAFWCDPISGHATLYWYRQILGQGPELLVQFQDESVVDDSQLPKDRFSAERLKGVDSTLKIQPAELGDSAMYLCASSPATGSEQYFGPGTRLTVT.

The chain is built from TRBV3-1 (or the pseudogene TRBV3-2) and TRBJ1-2, with TRBD1 matching 7 bases. CDR3 length: 13 residues. Germline V gene data show CDR1 as LGHDT and CDR2 as YNNKEL (reference sequence). The V segment lost 0 bases and the J segment 7 bases; nucleotides outside the gene matches: 2. This chain's CDR3 is CASSQEAGGGYTF. In DNA, the CDR3 is TGTGCCAGCAGCCAAGAGGCAGGGGGTGGCTACACCTTC.

J is TRBJ2-7 and V is TRBV7-8, with D maybe TRBD2 (6 bases). V gave up 5 bases and J gave up 6 bases, with 17 bases separating them. The CDR3 runs 14 residues. The germline V gene encodes CDR1 SGHVS and CDR2 FQNEAQ. This CDR3 is CASSHIREAGEQYF. As DNA, the CDR3 is TGTGCCAGCAGCCACATTAGGGAAGCGGGCGAGCAGTACTTC.

The chain has TRBV5-1 and TRBJ1-2; no reliable D call. Germline lookup yields CDR1 SGHRS and CDR2 YFSETQ. The V gene lost 0 bases and the J gene lost 2 bases, with 14 bases spanning the gap. The CDR3 extends over 16 amino acids. CDR3 sequence: CASSLVLEGANYGYTF. Written as DNA, the CDR3 is TGCGCCAGCAGCTTGGTTTTGGAGGGCGCCAACTATGGCTACACCTTC.

V is TRBV6-5 and J is TRBJ2-6, with D possibly being TRBD1 (5 bases). The CDR3 runs 14 residues. V shed 6 bases and J shed 1 base, with 7 bases lying between them. CDR1 MNHEY and CDR2 SVGAGI come from the germline V gene. The DNA of the CDR3 is TGTGCCAGCAGGACAGAATCTGGGGCCAACGTCCTGACTTTC. It is translated as CASRTESGANVLTF.

This clone was counted only a few times. V usage is TRBV6-1 and J usage is TRBJ2-7; D is uncertain. The CDR3 has 15 residues. V was cut by 1 base and J by 1 base, with 11 bases left in between. CDR1 MNHNS and CDR2 SASEGT come from the germline V gene. CDR3 sequence: CASSEGRARSYEQYF. The DNA of the CDR3 is TGTGCCAGCAGTGAAGGTAGAGCCCGGTCCTACGAGCAGTACTTC.

V usage is TRBV15 and J usage is TRBJ2-7, with 7 nucleotides matching TRBD2. Germline CDR1 LNHNV, CDR2 YYDKDF (reference sequence). Trimming cost V 1 base and J 6 bases; bases outside gene matches: 9. This CDR3 has 15 amino acids. CDR3 nucleotide sequence: TGTGCCACCAGCAGAGCAAGGGGAGGGCCGGGCGAGCAGTACTTC. It codes for CATSRARGGPGEQYF.

The chain has TRBV9 and TRBJ1-1; no clear D gene. The germline V gene has CDR1 SGDLS and CDR2 YYNGEE. This CDR3 has 16 residues. V was shortened by 4 bases and J by 0 bases, with 16 bases between the two germline ends. The chain's CDR3 is CASSQAPTAVNTEAFF. The CDR3 nucleotides read TGTGCCAGCAGCCAAGCCCCTACAGCTGTGAACACTGAAGCTTTCTTT.

This clone was observed many times. The V and J genes are TRBV18 and TRBJ1-5; D gene ambiguous. CDR1 is KGHSH and CDR2 is LQKENI in the germline V gene. Trimming removed 2 bases at V and 7 bases at J, with 12 bases between. This CDR3 comprises 14 residues. CDR3 loop: CASSPEEISQPQHF. The CDR3 DNA follows: TGTGCCAGCTCACCAGAGGAAATATCGCAGCCCCAGCATTTT.

The chain employs TRBV3-1 (or the pseudogene TRBV3-2) and TRBJ1-3; no clear D gene. V was trimmed by 0 bases and J by 2 bases, leaving 8 bases between them. CDR1 is LGHDT, CDR2 YNNKEL, per germline (reference sequence). The CDR3 has 15 amino acids. The CDR3, as DNA: TGTGCCAGCAGCCAAGATTTGCCGGCTGGAAACACCATATATTTT. Residues: CASSQDLPAGNTIYF.

There are a few counts of this clone. The chain has TRBV4-1 and TRBJ1-2; 8 bases agree with TRBD1. This CDR3 contains 14 residues. J gave up 3 bases and V 4 bases, and 4 bases lay outside the gene matches. CDR1 and CDR2 (germline): MGHRA, YSYEKL. The CDR3 DNA sequence: TGCGCCAGCAGCCGAACAGGGGGAGACTATGGCTACACCTTC. Amino acids: CASSRTGGDYGYTF.

V is TRBV7-2 and J is TRBJ2-7; the match to TRBD2 covers 7 bases. Losses at the gene ends were 3 bases for V and 6 bases for J; bases not matched to a gene: 8. Per the germline V gene, CDR1 is SGHTA and CDR2 is FQGNSA. This CDR3 contains 14 residues. CDR3 residues: CASSLRRGMSEQYF. CDR3 DNA: TGTGCCAGCAGCTTGAGGCGGGGGATGAGCGAGCAGTACTTC.

The CDR3: CASSPGGGSRTGELFF. Here the CDR3 DNA reads TGTGCCAGCAGCCCCGGGGGAGGGTCGCGCACCGGGGAGCTGTTTTTT. The gene calls are TRBV7-9 and TRBJ2-2; 7 bases align to TRBD2. Trimming cost V 5 bases and J 4 bases; bases outside gene matches: 10. Per germline, CDR1 SEHNR and CDR2 FQNEAQ (reference sequence). This CDR3 spans 16 amino acids.

The rearrangement uses TRBV28 and TRBJ2-7, with 7 bases aligning to TRBD1. The germline CDR1 and CDR2 sequences are MDHEN and SYDVKM. J lost 4 bases, V lost 6 bases, and 3 bases had no gene match. This CDR3 has 12 residues. The CDR3 DNA reads as TGTGCCAGCAGCGGGACAGTTTACGAGCAGTACTTC. Amino acid sequence: CASSGTVYEQYF.

The chain uses TRBV10-3 and TRBJ1-2; 9 bases agree with TRBD1. The CDR3 has 14 amino acids. Per the germline V gene, CDR1 is ENHRY and CDR2 is SYGVKD. After removal of 2 bases from V and 8 bases from J, the junction contained 6 bases not matched to a gene. Here the CDR3 reads CAISEPQTGGGYTF. The CDR3 DNA follows: TGTGCCATCAGTGAGCCCCAGACAGGGGGAGGCTACACCTTC.

J is TRBJ1-5 and V is TRBV6-5, with D perhaps matching TRBD1 (6 bases). The CDR3 is made up of 14 amino acids. The germline CDR1 and CDR2 sequences are MNHEY and SVGAGI. The V gene lost 7 bases and the J gene lost 9 bases, with 19 bases spanning the gap. The DNA of the CDR3 is TGTGCCAGCAAAGAAAGAGGGGGTTATGGGCCCCAGCATTTT. It specifies CASKERGGYGPQHF.

The chain is built from TRBV2 and TRBJ2-1; 11 nucleotides align to TRBD2. CDR1 and CDR2 from the germline V gene are SNHLY and FYNNEI. The V gene end was trimmed by 6 bases and the J gene end by 7 bases; junction bases not matched to a gene: 2. The CDR3 has 13 residues. The chain's CDR3 is CASRTSGTNEQFF. As DNA, the CDR3 is TGTGCCAGCAGGACTAGCGGGACGAATGAGCAGTTCTTC.

This rearrangement joins TRBV6-2 or TRBV6-3 to TRBJ2-7, with D possibly being TRBD2 (7 bases). This CDR3 has 15 amino acids. V dropped 4 bases and J dropped 4 bases, with 17 bases sitting between them. Germline V gene lookup returns CDR1 MNHEY and CDR2 SVGEGT. In nucleotides, the CDR3 is TGTGCCAGCAGTTCCCCCCGGGGGGCCCTTTACGAGCAGTACTTC. Residues: CASSSPRGALYEQYF.

This sequence joins TRBV11-2 and TRBJ2-2, with TRBD2 matching 7 bases. The CDR3 runs to 16 residues. Trimming cost V 1 base and J 4 bases; bases outside gene matches: 6. CDR1 is SGHAT, CDR2 FQNNGV, per germline. This chain's CDR3 is CASSLVIGEGTGELFF. In DNA, the CDR3 is TGTGCCAGCAGCTTAGTCATCGGGGAGGGCACCGGGGAGCTGTTTTTT.

This clone appeared a few times. The chain carries TRBV7-2 and TRBJ2-5; 10 nucleotides line up with TRBD2. In germline, CDR1 is SGHTA, CDR2 FQGNSA. Trimming removed 5 bases from V and 5 bases from J; junction bases left unmatched: 14. The CDR3 runs to 17 residues. CDR3 sequence reads: CASSPAPSGGAGETQYF. CDR3 DNA sequence: TGTGCCAGCAGCCCCGCCCCCAGCGGGGGGGCGGGGGAGACCCAGTACTTC.

The chain carries TRBV9 and TRBJ1-2, with D perhaps TRBD1 (5 bases). The germline V gene encodes CDR1 SGDLS and CDR2 YYNGEE. The CDR3 length is 14 residues. V lost 0 bases and J 7 bases, leaving 13 bases between the germline ends. This chain's CDR3 is CASSVGPGESGYTF. DNA of the CDR3: TGTGCCAGCAGCGTAGGCCCGGGGGAGAGTGGCTACACCTTC. The full variable domain, completed using reference TRBV9 and TRBJ1-2, is DSGVTQTPKHLITATGQRVTLRCSPRSGDLSVYWYQQSLDQGLQFLIQYYNGEERAKGNILERFSAQQFPDLHSELNLSSLELGDSALYFCASSVGPGESGYTFGSGTRLTVV.

This chain links TRBV19 with TRBJ2-2; 8 bases are shared with TRBD1. The germline V gene has CDR1 LNHDA and CDR2 SQIVND (reference sequence). The CDR3 has 16 residues. V shed 8 bases, J shed 4 bases, and the junction held 12 bases outside the gene matches. The CDR3 sequence: CASSPKTGALTGELFF. CDR3 in DNA: TGTGCCAGTTCCCCGAAGACAGGGGCTCTCACCGGGGAGCTGTTTTTT.

The chain couples TRBV7-8 to TRBJ1-1, with 10 bases that match TRBD1. This CDR3 is built from 16 residues. J gave up 1 base and V 5 bases, and 7 bases lay outside the gene matches. The germline V gene encodes CDR1 SGHVS and CDR2 FQNEAQ. CDR3 sequence reads: CASSHDRGRENTEAFF. The CDR3 DNA sequence: TGTGCCAGCAGCCATGACAGGGGGCGAGAGAACACTGAAGCTTTCTTT.

The CDR3 bases are TGTGCCAGCAGTTTGGTCGGCGGTGATAACTACGAGCAGTACTTC. Translated: CASSLVGGDNYEQYF. The chain employs TRBV27 and TRBJ2-7; D not resolved. Trimming pared 3 bases from V and 3 bases from J, leaving 15 bases between. Germline CDR1 MNHEY, CDR2 SMNVEV (reference sequence). CDR3 size: 15 residues.

The chain uses TRBV5-4 and TRBJ2-3, with TRBD2 identical over 9 bases. With 4 bases clipped from V and 3 bases from J, the junction kept 9 bases outside the gene matches. The CDR3 runs to 16 residues. Germline lookup yields CDR1 SGHNT and CDR2 YYREEE (reference sequence). The DNA of the CDR3 is TGTGCCAGCAGCCCACGGCGGGGGGGCAGTACAGATACGCAGTATTTT. This codes for CASSPRRGGSTDTQYF.

This chain connects TRBV15 to TRBJ1-5; 9 nucleotides line up with TRBD1. V was pared by 3 bases and J by 6 bases, with 12 bases of the junction left unmatched. CDR3 size: 17 residues. CDR1 is LNHNV and CDR2 is YYDKDF in the germline V gene (reference sequence). In nucleotides, the CDR3 is TGTGCCACCAGCAGCCGTAAAACAGGGGGCCGCGGTCAGCCCCAGCATTTT. Translating it yields CATSSRKTGGRGQPQHF.

This clone has a handful of counts. The chain couples TRBV27 to TRBJ2-7; D may be TRBD1 (5 bases). The V gene lost 5 bases and the J gene lost 7 bases, with 24 bases spanning the gap. The CDR3 runs 16 residues. Germline CDR1 reads MNHEY; CDR2 reads SMNVEV (reference sequence). The CDR3 loop is CASSRRQWLGNEEQYF. The DNA of the CDR3 is TGTGCCAGCAGTCGACGACAGTGGCTAGGAAACGAAGAGCAGTACTTC.